The 21 T cell receptor beta chains listed next were all sequenced from one sample in a study of cytomegalovirus exposure and HLA in healthy donors. The PCR contained 60 Vbeta and 13 Jbeta primers. Using immunoSEQ multiplex PCR, the repertoire was profiled, and TCRdb retains in-frame clones only, with some absent. The sample records roughly 67,000 clones, 80% to 90% being singletons. The sequenced material came from PBMCs. These receptor sequences come from a woman between 25 and 40 years old in good health and CMV-seronegative.

This clone was detected only a few times. This chain connects TRBV4-1 to TRBJ1-1; D is possibly TRBD1 (6 bases). The CDR3 has 18 residues. Germline loops: CDR1 MGHRA, CDR2 YSYEKL. Trimming took 4 bases from V and 0 from J, leaving 21 bases between them. CDR3 loop: CASSLLVAGDNLNTEAFF. The CDR3 coding sequence is TGCGCCAGCAGCCTTCTAGTAGCAGGGGACAATTTGAACACTGAAGCTTTCTTT.

The chain joins TRBV7-8 to TRBJ1-3; no clear D. Germline loops: CDR1 SGHVS, CDR2 FQNEAQ. The CDR3 is 14 residues long. Trimming shortened V by 2 bases and J by 1 base, and 6 bases separated the two germline ends. CDR3 residues: CASSLRESGNTIYF. The CDR3 nucleotides are TGTGCCAGCAGCTTACGAGAATCTGGAAACACCATATATTTT.

The V and J genes are TRBV6-5 and TRBJ2-7, with a tentative D call TRBD2 (6 bases). Germline V CDR1 and CDR2: MNHEY, SVGAGI. V was clipped by 6 bases and J by 6 bases, with 9 bases between them. This CDR3 is 11 amino acids long. The CDR3 DNA reads TGTGCCAGCAGGCGGGACTCCGAGCAGTACTTC. Amino acid sequence: CASRRDSEQYF.

The genes are TRBV7-2 and TRBJ2-3; weak D call: TRBD1 (6 bases). V gave up 3 bases and J gave up 2 bases, with 12 bases separating them. Germline values: CDR1 SGHTA, CDR2 FQGNSA. The CDR3 consists of 15 residues. CDR3 coding DNA: TGTGCCAGCAGCTTCCAGGGACACCACACAGATACGCAGTATTTT. It translates to CASSFQGHHTDTQYF.

The chain recombines TRBV19 with TRBJ2-7; D perhaps matches TRBD1 (6 bases). CDR1 and CDR2 (germline): LNHDA, SQIVND (reference sequence). The ends were cut back, 3 bases at V and 4 bases at J, with 13 bases in the middle. This CDR3 region has 14 residues. The CDR3 bases are TGTGCCAGTAGTATCAGGAGGACAGCATACGAGCAGTACTTC. Translation gives CASSIRRTAYEQYF.

The rearrangement joins TRBV6-1 to TRBJ2-7; 11 nucleotides match TRBD2. V was clipped by 0 bases and J by 4 bases; unmatched bases: 5. The CDR3 has 16 amino acids. Germline-derived CDR1 and CDR2 are MNHNS and SASEGT. The CDR3 reads CASSEALGLAGYEQYF. CDR3 DNA sequence: TGTGCCAGCAGTGAAGCGTTAGGACTAGCGGGTTACGAGCAGTACTTC.

The chain links TRBV18 to TRBJ1-1, with 8 bases lining up with TRBD1. V lost 6 bases and J lost 1; bases outside the gene matches: 7. This CDR3 has 15 amino acids. Germline CDR1 KGHSH, CDR2 LQKENI. The CDR3 reads CASSRATGANTEAFF. The CDR3 nucleotides are TGTGCCAGCTCTCGAGCGACAGGGGCGAACACTGAAGCTTTCTTT. The variable domain in full, with the rest retrieved from reference TRBV18 and TRBJ1-1, is NAGVMQNPRHLVRRRGQEARLRCSPMKGHSHVYWYRQLPEEGLKFMVYLQKENIIDESGMPKERFSAEFPKEGPSILRIQQVVRGDSAAYFCASSRATGANTEAFFGQGTRLTVV.

The rearrangement uses TRBV4-2 and TRBJ2-5, with 7 nucleotides matching TRBD1. Germline V gene sequence: CDR1 LGHNA, CDR2 YNFKEQ. The CDR3 runs to 15 residues. V trimming: 3 bases; J trimming: 2 bases; junction bases outside the gene matches: 6. The CDR3 spells CASSHFDRDQETQYF. CDR3 DNA: TGTGCCAGCAGCCACTTCGACAGGGATCAAGAGACCCAGTACTTC.

This chain joins TRBV7-6 and TRBJ2-1; D may be TRBD1 (6 bases). CDR3 length: 16 amino acids. The ends were cut back, 5 bases at V and 0 bases at J, with 14 bases in the middle. Germline-derived CDR1 and CDR2 are SGHVS and FNYEAQ. CDR3 amino acids: CASSPRQARSYNEQFF. The CDR3 region has the DNA TGTGCCAGCAGCCCTAGACAGGCTCGCTCCTACAATGAGCAGTTCTTC.

The V gene is TRBV7-2, the J gene TRBJ2-7, with D uncertain. Germline CDR1 is SGHTA and CDR2 is FQGNSA. V lost 3 bases, J lost 2 bases, and 8 bases lay in between. The CDR3 runs to 13 residues. CDR3 bases: TGTGCCAGCAGCTTGAGTCCTACCTACGAGCAGTACTTC. It codes for CASSLSPTYEQYF.

V gene TRBV11-3 combines with J gene TRBJ2-5; no definite D call. The J call could be wrong; TRBJ2-7 is a better fit for the DNA end. This CDR3 has 17 residues. The germline CDR1 and CDR2 sequences are SGHNT and YENEEA. This CDR3 is CASSLEDVTRSSYEQYF. The DNA of the CDR3 is TGTGCCAGCAGCTTAGAAGATGTAACGCGTAGCTCCTACGAGCAGTACTTC.

This clone showed up just a few times. The V gene is TRBV5-4, the J gene TRBJ2-3; D gene ambiguous. The CDR3 covers 16 residues. Germline CDR1 and CDR2: SGHNT and YYREEE (reference sequence). V dropped 4 bases and J dropped 0 bases, with 15 bases sitting between them. CDR3 DNA sequence: TGTGCCAGCAGCCCGCTTTTTAGCACTAGCACAGATACGCAGTATTTT. As protein: CASSPLFSTSTDTQYF. The whole variable domain, filled in from reference TRBV5-4 and TRBJ2-3, reads ETGVTQSPTHLIKTRGQQVTLRCSSQSGHNTVSWYQQALGQGPQFIFQYYREEENGRGNFPPRFSGLQFPNYSSELNVNALELDDSALYLCASSPLFSTSTDTQYFGPGTRLTVL.

J is TRBJ1-2 and V is TRBV11-3; TRBD1 matches 9 bases. V was pared by 5 bases and J by 5 bases, with 6 bases of the junction left unmatched. CDR1 is SGHNT, CDR2 YENEEA, per germline. CDR3 length equals 14 residues. This CDR3 is CASSPRGQGYGYTF. The CDR3 DNA follows: TGTGCCAGCAGCCCTCGAGGACAGGGGTATGGCTACACCTTC.

This chain uses TRBV25-1 with TRBJ2-7, with D perhaps TRBD2 (7 bases). The CDR3 has 14 amino acids. V shed 1 base and J shed 3 bases, with 10 bases lying between them. The germline gives CDR1 MGHDK, CDR2 SYGVNS. The CDR3 coding sequence is TGTGCCAGCAGTGAATCCGGGGGGCTCTACGAGCAGTACTTC. Translation: CASSESGGLYEQYF.

J is TRBJ1-1 and V is TRBV19, with D unclear. CDR3 length: 17 residues. Trimming left V 0 bases short and J 4 bases short, with 18 bases between. Per germline, CDR1 LNHDA and CDR2 SQIVND (reference sequence). The CDR3 protein is CASSIDLRGGTATEAFF. The CDR3 region has the DNA TGTGCCAGTAGTATAGATCTCCGTGGAGGAACGGCCACTGAAGCTTTCTTT. The variable domain in full, completed from reference TRBV19 and TRBJ1-1, reads DGGITQSPKYLFRKEGQNVTLSCEQNLNHDAMYWYRQDPGQGLRLIYYSQIVNDFQKGDIAEGYSVSREKKESFPLTVTSAQKNPTAFYLCASSIDLRGGTATEAFFGQGTRLTVV.

This chain joins TRBV30 and TRBJ1-2, with TRBD1 identical over 9 bases. J lost 2 bases, V lost 4 bases, and 5 bases had no gene match. The CDR3 contains 14 residues. Germline V gene data show CDR1 as GTSNPN and CDR2 as SVGIG (reference sequence). CDR3 DNA sequence: TGTGCCTGGAAAGGGACAGGGACCAACTATGGCTACACCTTC. Its protein is CAWKGTGTNYGYTF.

This clone was detected a few times. The chain carries TRBV19 and TRBJ1-1; TRBD1 might be the D (5 bases). The CDR3 loop spans 17 amino acids. V lost 3 bases and J lost 0, with 17 bases in between. CDR1 and CDR2 from the germline V gene are LNHDA and SQIVND (reference sequence). CDR3 protein: CASSITARQILNTEAFF. For the CDR3, the DNA is TGTGCCAGTAGTATCACCGCAAGACAGATTTTGAACACTGAAGCTTTCTTT.

The gene calls are TRBV11-2 and TRBJ1-1; 8 bases fit TRBD1. The CDR3 totals 16 residues. V trimming: 7 bases; J trimming: 0 bases; junction bases outside the gene matches: 10. CDR1 and CDR2 (germline): SGHAT, FQNNGV. As DNA, the CDR3 is TGTGCCAGCACCTCGAGGGGGACAGGCTTGAACACTGAAGCTTTCTTT. Translation gives CASTSRGTGLNTEAFF. Drawing the rest from reference TRBV11-2 and TRBJ1-1, the complete variable domain is EAGVAQSPRYKIIEKRQSVAFWCNPISGHATLYWYQQILGQGPKLLIQFQNNGVVDDSQLPKDRFSAERLKGVDSTLKIQPAKLEDSAVYLCASTSRGTGLNTEAFFGQGTRLTVV.

The V gene is TRBV2, the J gene TRBJ2-2, with D perhaps TRBD1 (5 bases). CDR3 length equals 14 residues. The V gene's germline CDR1 is SNHLY and CDR2 FYNNEI. The germline V and J ends were trimmed by 3 bases and 3 bases, with 8 bases remaining between them. The DNA for the CDR3 is TGTGCCAGCAGTGAGGGGCAGTACACCGGGGAGCTGTTTTTT. This translates into CASSEGQYTGELFF.

This clone was observed a single time. The CDR3 bases are TGTGCCAGCAGTAGACAGGGGCACGAGCAGTACTTC. It yields the protein CASSRQGHEQYF. The chain couples TRBV28 to TRBJ2-7; TRBD1 matches at 8 bases. Germline V gene lookup returns CDR1 MDHEN and CDR2 SYDVKM. The V and J ends lost 5 bases and 5 bases, in that order; junction bases with no gene match: 2. This CDR3 has 12 residues.

This CDR3 is CASSQGGMGGTEAFF. The CDR3 DNA sequence: TGTGCCAGCAGTCAGGGGGGTATGGGGGGCACTGAAGCTTTCTTT. The rearrangement joins TRBV6-6 to TRBJ1-1; the match to TRBD1 covers 7 bases. The CDR3 length is 15 residues. V trimming: 5 bases; J trimming: 4 bases; junction bases outside the gene matches: 10. The germline CDR1 and CDR2 sequences are MNHNY and SVGAGI (reference sequence).